This T cell receptor (beta chain) was observed in a study of blood T cell repertoires in COVID-19. The CDR3 is 13 amino acids. Trimming removed 4 bases from V and 12 bases from J; junction bases left unmatched: 8. The germline V gene has CDR1 SGHAT and CDR2 FQNNGV. Profiling relied on immunoSEQ multiplex PCR, and the TCRdb table lists in-frame clones only, not all of them. The sample contains roughly 52,000 clones, about 88% of which appear only once. The rearrangement joins TRBV11-2 to TRBJ2-1; 8 nucleotides agree with TRBD2. The receptor's source is a man in his sixties with active COVID-19. Sequenced material: peripheral blood. CDR3 DNA sequence: TGTGCCAGCAGCTCTCCGGGACTAGTAGTGCAGTTCTTC. Its translation is CASSSPGLVVQFF.